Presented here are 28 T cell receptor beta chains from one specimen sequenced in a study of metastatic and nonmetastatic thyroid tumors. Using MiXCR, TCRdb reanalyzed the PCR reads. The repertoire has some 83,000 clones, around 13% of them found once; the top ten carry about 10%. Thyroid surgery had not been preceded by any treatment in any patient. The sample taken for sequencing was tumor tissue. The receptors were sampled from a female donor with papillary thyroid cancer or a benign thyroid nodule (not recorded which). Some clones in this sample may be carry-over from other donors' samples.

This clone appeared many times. The CDR3 protein is CASSILDSGYQPQHF. CDR3 nucleotides: TGTGCCAGTAGTATCCTAGACAGCGGATATCAGCCCCAGCATTTT. This sequence joins TRBV19 and TRBJ1-5, with D perhaps matching TRBD1 (5 bases). V lost 3 bases to trimming and J lost 5 bases, with 14 bases between them. The CDR3 length is 15 residues. In germline, CDR1 is LNHDA, CDR2 SQIVND (reference sequence). The whole variable domain, remainder taken from reference TRBV19 and TRBJ1-5, is DGGITQSPKYLFRKEGQNVTLSCEQNLNHDAMYWYRQDPGQGLRLIYYSQIVNDFQKGDIAEGYSVSREKKESFPLTVTSAQKNPTAFYLCASSILDSGYQPQHFGDGTRLSIL.

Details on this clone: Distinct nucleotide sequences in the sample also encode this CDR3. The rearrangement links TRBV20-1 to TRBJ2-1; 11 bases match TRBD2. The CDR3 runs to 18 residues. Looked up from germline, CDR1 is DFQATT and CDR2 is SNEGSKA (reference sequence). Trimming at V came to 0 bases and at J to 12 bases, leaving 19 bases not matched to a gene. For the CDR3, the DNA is TGCAGTGCTAGAGATCGGGGGACTAGCGGTAGACACAAATTTGGGCAGTTCTTC. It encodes CSARDRGTSGRHKFGQFF.

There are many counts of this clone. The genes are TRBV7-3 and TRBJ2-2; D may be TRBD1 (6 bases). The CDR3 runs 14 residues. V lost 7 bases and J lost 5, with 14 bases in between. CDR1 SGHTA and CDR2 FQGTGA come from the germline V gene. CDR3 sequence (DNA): TGTGCCAGCACCGAAACAGGGTCGACCGGGGAGCTGTTTTTT. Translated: CASTETGSTGELFF.

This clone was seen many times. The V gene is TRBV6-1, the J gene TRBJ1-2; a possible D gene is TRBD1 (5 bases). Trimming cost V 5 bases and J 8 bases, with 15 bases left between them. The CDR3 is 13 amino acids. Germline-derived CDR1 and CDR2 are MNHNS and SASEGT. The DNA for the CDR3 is TGTGCCAGCAGTTCCGGGACGTCTCTGGGCTACACCTTC. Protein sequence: CASSSGTSLGYTF.

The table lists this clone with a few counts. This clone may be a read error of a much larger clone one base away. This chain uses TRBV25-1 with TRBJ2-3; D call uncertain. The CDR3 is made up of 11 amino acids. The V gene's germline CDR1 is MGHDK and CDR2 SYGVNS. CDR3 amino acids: CSSSELATQYF. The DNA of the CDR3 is TGTTCCAGCAGTGAACTTGCGACGCAGTATTTT.

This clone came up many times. CDR3 nucleotides: TGTGCCAGCAGTTTCCCAGGGGAAGGTGGTGAGCAGTTCTTC. It codes for CASSFPGEGGEQFF. The genes are TRBV28 and TRBJ2-1, with a tentative D call TRBD1 (6 bases). V shed 3 bases and J shed 9 bases, with 15 bases lying between them. CDR1 is MDHEN and CDR2 is SYDVKM in the germline V gene. The CDR3 consists of 14 residues.

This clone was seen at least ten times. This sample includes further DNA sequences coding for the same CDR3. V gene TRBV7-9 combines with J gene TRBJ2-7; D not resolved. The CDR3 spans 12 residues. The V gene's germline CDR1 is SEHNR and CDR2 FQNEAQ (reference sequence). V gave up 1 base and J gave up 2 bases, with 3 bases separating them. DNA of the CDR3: TGTGCCAGCAGCTTAGTTCCCTACGAGCAGTACTTC. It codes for CASSLVPYEQYF.

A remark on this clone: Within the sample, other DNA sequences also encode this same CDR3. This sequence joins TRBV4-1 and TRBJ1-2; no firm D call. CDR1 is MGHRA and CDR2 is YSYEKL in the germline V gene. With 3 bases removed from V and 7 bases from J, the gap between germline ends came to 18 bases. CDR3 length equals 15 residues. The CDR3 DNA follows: TGCGCCAGCAGCCAGGTCCAGGCGTACGAGGGTGGCTACACCTTC. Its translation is CASSQVQAYEGGYTF.

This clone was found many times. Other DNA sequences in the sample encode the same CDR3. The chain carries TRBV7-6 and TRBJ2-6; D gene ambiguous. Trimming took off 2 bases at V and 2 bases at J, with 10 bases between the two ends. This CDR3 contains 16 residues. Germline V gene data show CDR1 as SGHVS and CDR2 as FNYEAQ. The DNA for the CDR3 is TGTGCCAGCAGCTTATCTGGGATCCCTGGGGCCAACGTCCTGACTTTC. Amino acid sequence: CASSLSGIPGANVLTF.

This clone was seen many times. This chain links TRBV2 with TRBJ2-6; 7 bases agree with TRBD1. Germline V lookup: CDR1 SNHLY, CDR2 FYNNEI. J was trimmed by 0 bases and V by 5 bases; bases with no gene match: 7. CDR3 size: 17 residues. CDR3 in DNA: TGTGCCAGCAGTAACCGACAGGGCCACTCTGGGGCCAACGTCCTGACTTTC. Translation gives CASSNRQGHSGANVLTF.

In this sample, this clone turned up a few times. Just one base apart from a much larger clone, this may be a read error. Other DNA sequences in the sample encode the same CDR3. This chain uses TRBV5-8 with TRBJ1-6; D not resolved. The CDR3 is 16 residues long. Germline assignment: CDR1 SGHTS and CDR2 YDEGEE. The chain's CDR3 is CASSLSGLSYNSPLHF. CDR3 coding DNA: TGTGCCAGCAGCTTGTCCGGGCTCTCCTATAATTCGCCCCTCCACTTT.

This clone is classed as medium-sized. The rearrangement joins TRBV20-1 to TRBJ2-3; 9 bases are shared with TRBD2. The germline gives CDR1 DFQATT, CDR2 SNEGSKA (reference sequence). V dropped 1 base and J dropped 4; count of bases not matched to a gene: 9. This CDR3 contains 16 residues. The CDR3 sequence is CSARGTSDIGADTQYF. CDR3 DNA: TGCAGTGCTAGAGGGACTAGCGATATAGGCGCAGATACGCAGTATTTT.

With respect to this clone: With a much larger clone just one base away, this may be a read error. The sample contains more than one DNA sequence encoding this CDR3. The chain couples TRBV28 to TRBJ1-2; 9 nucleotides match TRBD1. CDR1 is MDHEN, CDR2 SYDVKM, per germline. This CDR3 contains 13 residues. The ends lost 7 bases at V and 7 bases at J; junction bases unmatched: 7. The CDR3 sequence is CASKTGGAGGYTF. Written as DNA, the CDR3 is TGTGCCAGCAAAACAGGGGGCGCGGGTGGCTACACCTTC.

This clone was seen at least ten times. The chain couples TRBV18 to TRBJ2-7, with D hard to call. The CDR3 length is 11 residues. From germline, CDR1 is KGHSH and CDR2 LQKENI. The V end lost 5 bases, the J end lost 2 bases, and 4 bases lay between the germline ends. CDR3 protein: CASSFTYEQYF. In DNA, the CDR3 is TGTGCCAGCTCATTCACCTACGAGCAGTACTTC.

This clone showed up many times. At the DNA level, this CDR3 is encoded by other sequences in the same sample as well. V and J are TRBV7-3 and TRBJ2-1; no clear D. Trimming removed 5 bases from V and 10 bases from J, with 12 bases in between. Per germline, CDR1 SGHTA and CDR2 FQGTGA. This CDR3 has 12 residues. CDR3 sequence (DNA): TGTGCCAGCAGCCTCAAGGGTGGAGAGCAGTTCTTC. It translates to CASSLKGGEQFF.

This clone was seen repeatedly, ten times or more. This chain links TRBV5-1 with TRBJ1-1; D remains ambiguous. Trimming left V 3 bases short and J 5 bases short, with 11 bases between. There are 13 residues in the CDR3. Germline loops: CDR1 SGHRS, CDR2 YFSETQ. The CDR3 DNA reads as TGCGCCAGCAGCTCCCTGGGGAGTACTGAAGCTTTCTTT. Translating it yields CASSSLGSTEAFF.

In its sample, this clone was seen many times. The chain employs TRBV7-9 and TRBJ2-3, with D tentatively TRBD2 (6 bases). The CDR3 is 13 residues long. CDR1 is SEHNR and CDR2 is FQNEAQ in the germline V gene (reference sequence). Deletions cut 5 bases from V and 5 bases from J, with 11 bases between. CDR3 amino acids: CASSPRRVDTQYF. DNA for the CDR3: TGTGCCAGCAGCCCTCGGAGGGTAGATACGCAGTATTTT.

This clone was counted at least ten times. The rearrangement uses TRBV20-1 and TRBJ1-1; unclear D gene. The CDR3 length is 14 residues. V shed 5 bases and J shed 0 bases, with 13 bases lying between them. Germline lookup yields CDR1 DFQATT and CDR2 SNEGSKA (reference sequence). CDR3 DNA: TGCAGTGCTGAGGCCGGGGTTATGAACACTGAAGCTTTCTTT. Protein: CSAEAGVMNTEAFF.

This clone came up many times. This chain's CDR3 is CASSQESGWTEAFF. The DNA of the CDR3 is TGTGCCAGCAGCCAAGAGTCGGGTTGGACTGAAGCTTTCTTT. The chain links TRBV4-2 to TRBJ1-1, with no clear D. The CDR3 covers 14 residues. Per germline, CDR1 LGHNA and CDR2 YNFKEQ. V gave up 0 bases and J gave up 5 bases, with 10 bases separating them.

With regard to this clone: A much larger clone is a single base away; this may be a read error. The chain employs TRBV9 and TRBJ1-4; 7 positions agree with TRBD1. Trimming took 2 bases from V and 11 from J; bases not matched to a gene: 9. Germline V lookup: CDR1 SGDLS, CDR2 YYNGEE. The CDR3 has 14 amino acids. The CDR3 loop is CASSVGQDLCKLFF. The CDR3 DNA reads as TGTGCCAGCAGCGTCGGACAGGACCTCTGTAAACTGTTTTTT. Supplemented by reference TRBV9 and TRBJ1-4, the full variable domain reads DSGVTQTPKHLITATGQRVTLRCSPRSGDLSVYWYQQSLDQGLQFLIQYYNGEERAKGNILERFSAQQFPDLHSELNLSSLELGDSALYFCASSVGQDLCKLFFGSGTQLSVL.

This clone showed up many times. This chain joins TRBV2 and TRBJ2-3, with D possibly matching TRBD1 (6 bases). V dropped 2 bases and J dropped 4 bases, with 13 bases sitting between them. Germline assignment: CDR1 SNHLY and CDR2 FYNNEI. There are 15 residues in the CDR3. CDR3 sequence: CASSEFRQVSDTQYF. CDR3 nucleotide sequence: TGTGCCAGCAGTGAATTTAGACAGGTCTCAGATACGCAGTATTTT.

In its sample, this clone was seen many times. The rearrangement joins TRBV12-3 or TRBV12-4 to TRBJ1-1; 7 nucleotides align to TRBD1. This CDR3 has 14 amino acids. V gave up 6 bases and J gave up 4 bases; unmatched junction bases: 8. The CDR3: CASRPPGGTTEAFF. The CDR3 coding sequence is TGTGCCAGCAGACCTCCAGGGGGGACCACTGAAGCTTTCTTT.

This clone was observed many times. The CDR3, as DNA: TGTGCCAGCAGCTTAGATCAGCGGGAGGGCCGGACGGGGCAGTACTTC. Translation gives CASSLDQREGRTGQYF. The rearrangement joins TRBV11-2 to TRBJ2-7; 10 bases line up with TRBD2. Germline lookup yields CDR1 SGHAT and CDR2 FQNNGV. The CDR3 runs to 16 residues. The J segment lost 9 bases and the V segment lost 0 bases, leaving 11 bases of the junction unmatched.

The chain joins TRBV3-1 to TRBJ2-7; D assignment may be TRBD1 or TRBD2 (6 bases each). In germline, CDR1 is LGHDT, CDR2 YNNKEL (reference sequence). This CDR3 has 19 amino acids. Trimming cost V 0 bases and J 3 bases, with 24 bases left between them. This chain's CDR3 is CASSQDERWGASAVYEQYF. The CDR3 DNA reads TGTGCCAGCAGCCAAGATGAGAGGTGGGGGGCTAGCGCGGTCTACGAGCAGTACTTC.

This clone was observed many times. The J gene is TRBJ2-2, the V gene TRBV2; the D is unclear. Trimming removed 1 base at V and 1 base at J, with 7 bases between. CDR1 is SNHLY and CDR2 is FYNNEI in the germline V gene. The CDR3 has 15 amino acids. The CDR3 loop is CASSEETLNTGELFF. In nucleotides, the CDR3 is TGTGCCAGCAGTGAAGAGACCTTGAACACCGGGGAGCTGTTTTTT.

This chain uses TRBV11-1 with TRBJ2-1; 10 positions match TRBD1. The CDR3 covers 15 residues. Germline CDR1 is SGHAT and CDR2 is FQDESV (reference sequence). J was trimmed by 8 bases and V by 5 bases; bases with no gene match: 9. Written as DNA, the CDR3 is TGTGCCAGCAGCCAGCCGGGACAGGGGTCCCATGAGCAGTTCTTC. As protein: CASSQPGQGSHEQFF.

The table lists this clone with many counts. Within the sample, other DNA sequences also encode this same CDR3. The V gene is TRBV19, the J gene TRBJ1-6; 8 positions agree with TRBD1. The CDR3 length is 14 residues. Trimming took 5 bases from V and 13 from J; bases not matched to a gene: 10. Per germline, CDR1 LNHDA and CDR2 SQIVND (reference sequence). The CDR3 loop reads CASSSQGADGPLHF. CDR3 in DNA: TGTGCCAGTAGTTCGCAGGGGGCGGATGGTCCCCTCCACTTT.

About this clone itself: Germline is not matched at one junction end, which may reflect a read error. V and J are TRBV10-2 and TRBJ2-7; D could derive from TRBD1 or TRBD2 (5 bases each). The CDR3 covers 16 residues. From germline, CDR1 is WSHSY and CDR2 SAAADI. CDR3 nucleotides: TGCTCCAGCAAAGAGCGAGCCGGGACCTCACCCTACGATCAGTACTTC. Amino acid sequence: CSSKERAGTSPYDQYF.